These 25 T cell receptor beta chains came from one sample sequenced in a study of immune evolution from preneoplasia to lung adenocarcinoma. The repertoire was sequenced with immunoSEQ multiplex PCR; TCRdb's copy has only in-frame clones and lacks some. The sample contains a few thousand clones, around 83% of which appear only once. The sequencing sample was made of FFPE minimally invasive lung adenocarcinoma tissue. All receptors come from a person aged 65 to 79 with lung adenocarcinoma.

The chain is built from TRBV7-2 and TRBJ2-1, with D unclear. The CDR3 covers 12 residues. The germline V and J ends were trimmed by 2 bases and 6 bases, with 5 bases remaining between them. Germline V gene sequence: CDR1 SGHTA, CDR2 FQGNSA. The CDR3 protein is CASSLPTNEQFF. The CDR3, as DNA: TGTGCCAGCAGCTTACCGACCAATGAGCAGTTCTTC. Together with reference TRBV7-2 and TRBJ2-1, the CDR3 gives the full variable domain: GAGVSQSPSNKVTEKGKDVELRCDPISGHTALYWYRQSLGQGLEFLIYFQGNSAPDKSGLPSDRFSAERTGGSVSTLTIQRTQQEDSAVYLCASSLPTNEQFFGPGTRLTVL.

The CDR3 here is CASSLDPQGPYGYTF. The CDR3 nucleotides are TGTGCCAGCAGTCTGGACCCACAGGGACCATATGGCTACACCTTC. The V call is TRBV2, the J call TRBJ1-2; possibly TRBD1 for D (6 bases). V lost 5 bases, J lost 5 bases, and 18 bases lay in between. The CDR3 contains 15 residues. Germline V gives CDR1 SNHLY, CDR2 FYNNEI.

CDR3 nucleotides: TGTGCCAGCATTTCCCGGACAGCCTATGGCTACACCTTC. This translates into CASISRTAYGYTF. The chain carries TRBV6-5 and TRBJ1-2, with a possible D match to TRBD1 (6 bases). V was clipped by 7 bases and J by 4 bases, with 13 bases between them. This CDR3 region has 13 residues. Germline-derived CDR1 and CDR2 are MNHEY and SVGAGI.

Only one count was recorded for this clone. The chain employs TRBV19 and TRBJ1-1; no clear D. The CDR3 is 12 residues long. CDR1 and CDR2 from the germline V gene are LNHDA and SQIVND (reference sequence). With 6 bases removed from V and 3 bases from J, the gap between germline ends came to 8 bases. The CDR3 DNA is TGTGCCAGTAGCTGGGATGACACTGAAGCTTTCTTT. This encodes CASSWDDTEAFF.

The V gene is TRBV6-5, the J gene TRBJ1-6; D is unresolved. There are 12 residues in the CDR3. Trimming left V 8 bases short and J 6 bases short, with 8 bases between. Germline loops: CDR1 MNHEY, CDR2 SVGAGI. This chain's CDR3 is CASQEGNSPLHF. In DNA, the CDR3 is TGTGCCAGCCAAGAGGGTAATTCACCCCTCCACTTT.

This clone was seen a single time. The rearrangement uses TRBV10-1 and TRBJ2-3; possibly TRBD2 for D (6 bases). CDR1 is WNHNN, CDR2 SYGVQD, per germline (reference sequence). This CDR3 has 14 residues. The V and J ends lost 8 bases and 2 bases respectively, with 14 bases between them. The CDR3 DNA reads TGCGCCAGCCGCCCGGGGAGGAACACAGATACGCAGTATTTT. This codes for CASRPGRNTDTQYF.

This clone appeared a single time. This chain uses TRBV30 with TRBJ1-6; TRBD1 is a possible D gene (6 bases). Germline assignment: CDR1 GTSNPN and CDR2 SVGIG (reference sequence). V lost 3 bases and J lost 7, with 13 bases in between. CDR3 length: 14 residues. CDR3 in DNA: TGTGCCTGGAGCACGTTAAGGGGGAATTCACCCCTCCACTTT. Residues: CAWSTLRGNSPLHF.

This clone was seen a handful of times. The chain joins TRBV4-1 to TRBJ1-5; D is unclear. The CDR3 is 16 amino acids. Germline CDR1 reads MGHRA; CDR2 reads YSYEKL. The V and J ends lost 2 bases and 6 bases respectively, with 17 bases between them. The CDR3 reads CASSQLVGKPGQPQHF. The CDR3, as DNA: TGCGCCAGCAGCCAACTGGTGGGGAAGCCAGGTCAGCCCCAGCATTTT.

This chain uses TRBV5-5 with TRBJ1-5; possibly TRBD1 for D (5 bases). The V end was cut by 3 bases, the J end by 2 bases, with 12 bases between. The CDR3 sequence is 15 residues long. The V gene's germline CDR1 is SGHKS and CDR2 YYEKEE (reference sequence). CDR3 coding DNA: TGTGCCAGCAGCTCCCTACTGGGGGGCAATCAGCCCCAGCATTTT. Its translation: CASSSLLGGNQPQHF.

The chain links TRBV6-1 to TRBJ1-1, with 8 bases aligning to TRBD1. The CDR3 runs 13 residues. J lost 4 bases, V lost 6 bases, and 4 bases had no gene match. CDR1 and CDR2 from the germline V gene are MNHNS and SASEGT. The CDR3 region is CASSLTGGTEAFF. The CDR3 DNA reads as TGTGCCAGCAGCCTCACAGGGGGCACTGAAGCTTTCTTT.

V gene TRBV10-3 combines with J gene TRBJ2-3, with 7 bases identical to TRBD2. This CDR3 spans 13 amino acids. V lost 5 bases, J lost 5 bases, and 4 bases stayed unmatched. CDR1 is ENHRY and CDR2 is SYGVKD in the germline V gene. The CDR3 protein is CAISSGTVDTQYF. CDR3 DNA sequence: TGTGCCATCAGTAGCGGGACGGTAGATACGCAGTATTTT.

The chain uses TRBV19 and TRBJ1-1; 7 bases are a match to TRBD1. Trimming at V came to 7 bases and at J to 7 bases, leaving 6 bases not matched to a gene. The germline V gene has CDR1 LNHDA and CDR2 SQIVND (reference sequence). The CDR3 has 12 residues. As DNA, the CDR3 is TGTGCCAGTAATGTCAGGGGGGGTGAAGCTTTCTTT. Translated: CASNVRGGEAFF.

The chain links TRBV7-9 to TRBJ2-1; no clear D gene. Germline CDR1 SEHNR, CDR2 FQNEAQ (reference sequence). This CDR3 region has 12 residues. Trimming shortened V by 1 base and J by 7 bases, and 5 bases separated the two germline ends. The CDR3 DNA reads TGTGCCAGCAGCTTAGTGGGGAATGAGCAGTTCTTC. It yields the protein CASSLVGNEQFF.

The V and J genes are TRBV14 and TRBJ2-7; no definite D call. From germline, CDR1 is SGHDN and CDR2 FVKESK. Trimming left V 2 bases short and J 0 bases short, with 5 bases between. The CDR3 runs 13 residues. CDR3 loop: CASSQSGSYEQYF. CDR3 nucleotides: TGTGCCAGCAGCCAATCTGGCTCCTACGAGCAGTACTTC.

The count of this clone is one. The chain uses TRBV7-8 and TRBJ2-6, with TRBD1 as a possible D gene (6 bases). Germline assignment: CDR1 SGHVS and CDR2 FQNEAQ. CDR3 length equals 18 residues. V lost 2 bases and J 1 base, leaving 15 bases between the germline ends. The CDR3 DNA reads TGTGCCAGCAGCTTATGGGCAGGGGTGGGATCTGGGGCCAACGTCCTGACTTTC. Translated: CASSLWAGVGSGANVLTF.

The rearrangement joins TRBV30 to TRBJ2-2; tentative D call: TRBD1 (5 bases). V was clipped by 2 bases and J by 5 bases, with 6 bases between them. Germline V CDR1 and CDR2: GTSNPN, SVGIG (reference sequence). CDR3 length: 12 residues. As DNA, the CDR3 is TGTGCCTGGAGTTCAGGGACCGGGGAGCTGTTTTTT. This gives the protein CAWSSGTGELFF.

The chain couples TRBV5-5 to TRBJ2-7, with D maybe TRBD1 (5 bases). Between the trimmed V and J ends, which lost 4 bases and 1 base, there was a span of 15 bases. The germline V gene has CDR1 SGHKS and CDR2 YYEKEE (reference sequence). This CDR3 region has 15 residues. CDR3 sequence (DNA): TGTGCCAGCAGCGTAAGGGGCATCCTATCCTACGAGCAGTACTTC. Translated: CASSVRGILSYEQYF.

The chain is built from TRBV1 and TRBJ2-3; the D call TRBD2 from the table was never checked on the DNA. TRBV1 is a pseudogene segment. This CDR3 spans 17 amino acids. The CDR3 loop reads CTSSQDSGSSGTDTQYF. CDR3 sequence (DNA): TGCACCAGCAGCCAAGATAGCGGGAGTTCTGGCACAGATACGCAGTATTTT.

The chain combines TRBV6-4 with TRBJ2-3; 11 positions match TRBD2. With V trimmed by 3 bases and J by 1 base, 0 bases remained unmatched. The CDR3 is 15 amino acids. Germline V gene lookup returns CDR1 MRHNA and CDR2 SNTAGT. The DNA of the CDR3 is TGTGCCAGCAGTGAGGGACTAGCGGGCACAGATACGCAGTATTTT. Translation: CASSEGLAGTDTQYF.

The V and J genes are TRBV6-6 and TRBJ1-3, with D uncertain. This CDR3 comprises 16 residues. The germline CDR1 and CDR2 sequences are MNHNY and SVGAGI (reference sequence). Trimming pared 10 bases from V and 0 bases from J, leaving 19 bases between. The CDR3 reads CATSPHVALSGNTIYF. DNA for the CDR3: TGTGCCACCTCACCCCATGTGGCGCTCTCTGGAAACACCATATATTTT.

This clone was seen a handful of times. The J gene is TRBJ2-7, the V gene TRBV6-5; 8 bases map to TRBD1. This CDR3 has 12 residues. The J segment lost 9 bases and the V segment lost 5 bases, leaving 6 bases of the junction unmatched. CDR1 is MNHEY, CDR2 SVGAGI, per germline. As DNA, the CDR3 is TGTGCCAGCAGTACAGGACAGGGAAGGCAGTACTTC. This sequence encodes CASSTGQGRQYF.

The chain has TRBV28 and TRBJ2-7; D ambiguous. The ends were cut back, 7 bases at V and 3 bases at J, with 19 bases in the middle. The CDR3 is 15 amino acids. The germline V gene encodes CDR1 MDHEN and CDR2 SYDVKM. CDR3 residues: CASKISTGPLYEQYF. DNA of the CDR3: TGTGCCAGCAAAATATCGACCGGGCCGCTCTACGAGCAGTACTTC.

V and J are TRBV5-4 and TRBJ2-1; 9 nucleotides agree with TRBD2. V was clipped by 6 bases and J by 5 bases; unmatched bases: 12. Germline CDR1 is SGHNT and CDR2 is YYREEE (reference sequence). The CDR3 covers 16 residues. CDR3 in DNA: TGTGCCAGCAACTCCTTTTTAGCGGGAGATGACAATGAGCAGTTCTTC. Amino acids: CASNSFLAGDDNEQFF.

The CDR3 region has the DNA TGTGCCAGCAGCGTCAGCCTCACAGGGGTCTATGGCTACACCTTC. Protein: CASSVSLTGVYGYTF. The chain employs TRBV9 and TRBJ1-2, with 7 bases aligning to TRBD1. The J segment lost 4 bases and the V segment lost 2 bases, leaving 8 bases of the junction unmatched. Germline-derived CDR1 and CDR2 are SGDLS and YYNGEE. The CDR3 totals 15 residues.

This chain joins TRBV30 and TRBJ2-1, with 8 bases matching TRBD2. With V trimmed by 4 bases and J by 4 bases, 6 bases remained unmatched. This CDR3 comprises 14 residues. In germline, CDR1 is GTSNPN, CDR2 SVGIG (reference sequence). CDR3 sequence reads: CAWTTGGGYNEQFF. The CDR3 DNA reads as TGTGCCTGGACTACGGGGGGGGGATACAATGAGCAGTTCTTC. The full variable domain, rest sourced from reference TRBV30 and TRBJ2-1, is SQTIHQWPATLVQPVGSPLSLECTVEGTSNPNLYWYRQAAGRGLQLLFYSVGIGQISSEVPQNLSASRPQDRQFILSSKKLLLSDSGFYLCAWTTGGGYNEQFFGPGTRLTVL.